The 11 T cell receptor beta chains listed next were all sequenced from one sample in a study of beta chain features in type 1 diabetes. Study findings and constraints: Shorter TCRB CDR3s, moderately but significantly so, marked every one of the four CD4+ subsets in Type 1 diabetes patients.

No antigens are known for them. Expressed TCRB transcripts got sequenced, as all isolated RNA was reverse transcribed. Generated by immunoSEQ multiplex PCR, the TCRdb table keeps only in-frame clones and is missing some. Among over 300,000 clones, roughly 9% were seen once, and the ten largest hold 0.95% to 1.1%. The sample taken for sequencing was central memory CD4+ T cells from blood. These receptor sequences come from a young man with type 1 diabetes.

The gene calls are TRBV2 and TRBJ2-3; 10 nucleotides align to TRBD2. V shed 6 bases, J shed 5 bases, and the junction held 11 bases outside the gene matches. The germline V gene encodes CDR1 SNHLY and CDR2 FYNNEI. The CDR3 runs to 16 residues. CDR3 nucleotide sequence: TGTGCCAGCAGATTACTAGCGGGGCCCAGGGGAGATACGCAGTATTTT. Residues: CASRLLAGPRGDTQYF. Full variable domain (remainder filled in from reference TRBV2 and TRBJ2-3): EPEVTQTPSHQVTQMGQEVILRCVPISNHLYFYWYRQILGQKVEFLVSFYNNEISEKSEIFDDQFSVERPDGSNFTLKIRSTKLEDSAMYFCASRLLAGPRGDTQYFGPGTRLTVL.

In this sample, this clone turned up a few times. This chain uses TRBV11-3 with TRBJ2-1; 7 bases are a match to TRBD1. J lost 6 bases, V lost 3 bases, and 5 bases had no gene match. Germline V gene data show CDR1 as SGHNT and CDR2 as YENEEA. CDR3 size: 14 residues. Here the CDR3 reads CASSFYRGGNEQFF. As DNA, the CDR3 is TGTGCCAGCAGCTTCTACAGGGGTGGCAATGAGCAGTTCTTC.

This clone was observed at least ten times. The gene calls are TRBV21-1 and TRBJ2-3; the table names TRBD1, a call not compared with the DNA. TRBV21-1 is designated a pseudogene. The length of the CDR3 is 15 residues. DNA of the CDR3: TGTGCCACAGCAACTTTTGGACAGCCGCCAGATACGCAGTATTTT. This gives the protein CATATFGQPPDTQYF.

This clone was seen only a few times. The chain employs TRBV7-2 and TRBJ2-2; D not resolved. The CDR3 totals 14 residues. Per the germline V gene, CDR1 is SGHTA and CDR2 is FQGNSA. Trimming took 2 bases from V and 2 from J, leaving 6 bases between them. The CDR3 reads CASSLPFNTGELFF. Written as DNA, the CDR3 is TGTGCCAGCAGCTTACCTTTCAACACCGGGGAGCTGTTTTTT.

This clone showed up just a few times. This chain connects TRBV9 to TRBJ2-7, with TRBD2 as a possible D gene (5 bases). With 0 bases removed from V and 0 bases from J, the gap between germline ends came to 10 bases. Germline assignment: CDR1 SGDLS and CDR2 YYNGEE. The CDR3 is 15 residues long. Here the CDR3 reads CASSVEIGSSYEQYF. The CDR3 region has the DNA TGTGCCAGCAGCGTAGAAATAGGGAGCTCCTACGAGCAGTACTTC.

In this sample, this clone turned up a few times. This sequence joins TRBV6-5 and TRBJ2-1, with TRBD2 matching 11 bases. This CDR3 contains 15 residues. Germline CDR1 is MNHEY and CDR2 is SVGAGI. The trim removed 6 bases at V and 6 bases at J, leaving 7 bases unmatched. The chain's CDR3 is CASRAGTSGSNEQFF. The CDR3 coding sequence is TGTGCCAGCAGGGCCGGGACTAGCGGTAGCAATGAGCAGTTCTTC.

This clone has just a few counts. V gene TRBV30 combines with J gene TRBJ1-5, with 10 bases aligning to TRBD1. The V gene's germline CDR1 is GTSNPN and CDR2 SVGIG (reference sequence). V trimming: 3 bases; J trimming: 5 bases; junction bases outside the gene matches: 7. The CDR3 totals 15 residues. The CDR3 region is CAWSQGQGSHQPQHF. The CDR3, as DNA: TGTGCCTGGAGCCAGGGACAGGGGAGCCATCAGCCCCAGCATTTT. The full variable domain, its missing parts supplied by reference TRBV30 and TRBJ1-5, is SQTIHQWPATLVQPVGSPLSLECTVEGTSNPNLYWYRQAAGRGLQLLFYSVGIGQISSEVPQNLSASRPQDRQFILSSKKLLLSDSGFYLCAWSQGQGSHQPQHFGDGTRLSIL.

The V gene is TRBV6-5, the J gene TRBJ1-1; possibly TRBD1 for D (6 bases). The V end was cut by 4 bases, the J end by 0 bases, with 15 bases between. There are 16 residues in the CDR3. Germline V gene lookup returns CDR1 MNHEY and CDR2 SVGAGI. The CDR3 DNA follows: TGTGCCAGCAGTTGGAGGGGGGAGAGACTGAACACTGAAGCTTTCTTT. Its protein product is CASSWRGERLNTEAFF.

The sample holds many counts of this clone. The genes are TRBV19 and TRBJ2-3, with TRBD1 identical over 10 bases. CDR3 length: 16 amino acids. V gave up 3 bases and J gave up 3 bases; unmatched junction bases: 6. In germline, CDR1 is LNHDA, CDR2 SQIVND (reference sequence). The CDR3 loop is CASSISKGQGTDTQYF. The CDR3 DNA reads as TGTGCCAGTAGTATCAGCAAGGGACAGGGGACAGATACGCAGTATTTT.

This clone was detected a few times. The chain carries TRBV2 and TRBJ2-2; TRBD1 agrees at 8 bases. Trimming at V came to 8 bases and at J to 8 bases, leaving 10 bases not matched to a gene. Germline V CDR1 and CDR2: SNHLY, FYNNEI. The CDR3 totals 14 residues. CDR3 residues: CASLDRGGAGELFF. The CDR3 DNA is TGTGCCAGCCTCGACAGGGGTGGGGCGGGGGAGCTGTTTTTT.

This clone was found a few times. The genes are TRBV6-1 and TRBJ2-3; D tentatively reads TRBD1 or TRBD2 (7 bases each). CDR1 is MNHNS, CDR2 SASEGT, per germline. Trimming took off 4 bases at V and 4 bases at J, with 15 bases between the two ends. CDR3 size: 15 residues. As DNA, the CDR3 is TGTGCCAGCAGTGTTCAGGGGGGGGCTTCAGATACGCAGTATTTT. This encodes CASSVQGGASDTQYF.